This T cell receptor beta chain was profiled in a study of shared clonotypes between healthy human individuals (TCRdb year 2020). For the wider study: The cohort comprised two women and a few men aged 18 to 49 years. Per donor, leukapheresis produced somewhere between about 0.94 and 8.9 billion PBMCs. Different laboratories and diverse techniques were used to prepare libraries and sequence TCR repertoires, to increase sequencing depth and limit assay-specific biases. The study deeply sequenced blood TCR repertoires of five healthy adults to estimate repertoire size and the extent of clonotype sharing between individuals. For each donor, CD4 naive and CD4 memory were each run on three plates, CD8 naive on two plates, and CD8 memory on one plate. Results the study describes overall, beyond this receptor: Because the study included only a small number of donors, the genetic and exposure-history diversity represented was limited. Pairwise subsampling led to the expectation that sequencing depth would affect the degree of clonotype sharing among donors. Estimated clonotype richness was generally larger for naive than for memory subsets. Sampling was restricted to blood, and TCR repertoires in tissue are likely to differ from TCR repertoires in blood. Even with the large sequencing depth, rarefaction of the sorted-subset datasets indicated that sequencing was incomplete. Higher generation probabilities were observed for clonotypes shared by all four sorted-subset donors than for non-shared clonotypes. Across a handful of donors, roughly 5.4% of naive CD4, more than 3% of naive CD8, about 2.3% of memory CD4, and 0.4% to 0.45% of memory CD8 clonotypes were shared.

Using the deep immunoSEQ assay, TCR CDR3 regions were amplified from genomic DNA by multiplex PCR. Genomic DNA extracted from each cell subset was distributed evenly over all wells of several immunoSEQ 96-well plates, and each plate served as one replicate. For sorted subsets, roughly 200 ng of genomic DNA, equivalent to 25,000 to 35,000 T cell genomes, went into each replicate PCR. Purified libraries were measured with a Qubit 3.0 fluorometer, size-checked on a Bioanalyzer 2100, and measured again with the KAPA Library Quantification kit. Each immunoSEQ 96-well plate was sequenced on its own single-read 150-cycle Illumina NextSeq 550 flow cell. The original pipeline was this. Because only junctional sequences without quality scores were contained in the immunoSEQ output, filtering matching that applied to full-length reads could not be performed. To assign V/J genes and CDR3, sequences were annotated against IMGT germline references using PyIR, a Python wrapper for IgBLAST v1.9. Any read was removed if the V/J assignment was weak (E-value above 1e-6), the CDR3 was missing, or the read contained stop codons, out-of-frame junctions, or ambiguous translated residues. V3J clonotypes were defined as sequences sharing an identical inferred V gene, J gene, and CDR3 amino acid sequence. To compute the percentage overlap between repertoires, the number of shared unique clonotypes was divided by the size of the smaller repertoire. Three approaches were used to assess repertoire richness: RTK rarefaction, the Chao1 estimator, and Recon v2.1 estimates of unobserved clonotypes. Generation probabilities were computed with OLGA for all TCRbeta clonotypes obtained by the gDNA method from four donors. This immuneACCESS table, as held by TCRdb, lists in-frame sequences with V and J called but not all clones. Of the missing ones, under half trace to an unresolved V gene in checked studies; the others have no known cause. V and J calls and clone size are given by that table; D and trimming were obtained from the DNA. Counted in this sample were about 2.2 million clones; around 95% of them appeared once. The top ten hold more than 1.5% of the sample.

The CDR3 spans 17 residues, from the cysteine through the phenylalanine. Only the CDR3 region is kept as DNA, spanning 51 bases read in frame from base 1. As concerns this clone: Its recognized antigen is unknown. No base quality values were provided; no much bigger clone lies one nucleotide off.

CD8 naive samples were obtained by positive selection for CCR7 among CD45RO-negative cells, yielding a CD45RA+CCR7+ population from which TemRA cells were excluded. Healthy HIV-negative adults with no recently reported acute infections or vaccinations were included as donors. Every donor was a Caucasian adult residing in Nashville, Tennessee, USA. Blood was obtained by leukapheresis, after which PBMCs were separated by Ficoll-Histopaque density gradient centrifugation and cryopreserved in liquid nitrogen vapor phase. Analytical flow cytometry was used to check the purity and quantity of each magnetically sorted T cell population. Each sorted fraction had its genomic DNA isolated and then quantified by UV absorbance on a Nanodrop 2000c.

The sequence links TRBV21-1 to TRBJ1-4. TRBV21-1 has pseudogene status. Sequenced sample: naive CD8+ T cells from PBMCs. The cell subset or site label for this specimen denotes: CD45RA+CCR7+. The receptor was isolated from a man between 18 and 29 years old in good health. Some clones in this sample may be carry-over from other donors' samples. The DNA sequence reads TGTGCCAGCAGCAAAGGTGAAGTGGGGGGCGCTGAGGAAAAACTGTTTTTT. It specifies CASSKGEVGGAEEKLFF.